Below are 16 T cell receptor beta chains sequenced from a single sample in a study of spatial heterogeneity in lung cancer (dated by TCRdb to between 2018 and 2021). According to the study, the label for this sample's time point signals: sample taken at primary tumor resection. For TCR sequencing, whole RNA was extracted from tumor and nontumor lung tissue, or from cryopreserved PBMC samples, and no cell sorting was done. Preparation of the library involved 5' RACE. Reads for this sample came from a NextSeq 500. TCRdb trimmed public reads at Q25 via fastp, called clones via MiXCR and kept in-frame beta chains. Every distinct CDR3 protein forms one entry, paired with its most common genes and DNA. Across this sample there are fewer than 45,000 distinct CDR3 sequences, with approximately 7% seen only once. The ten largest clonotypes hold around two fifths of the sample. The specimen was PBMCs, collected at surgery. Every receptor here comes from a female donor with early-stage non-small cell lung cancer.

The rearrangement uses TRBV28 and TRBJ1-1; the D is unclear. The ends were cut back, 5 bases at V and 1 base at J, with 23 bases in the middle. This CDR3 has 18 amino acids. Germline values: CDR1 MDHEN, CDR2 SYDVKM. CDR3: CASSPPRAESMQNTEAFF. The CDR3 bases are TGTGCCAGCAGTCCCCCCCGCGCCGAAAGCATGCAGAACACTGAAGCTTTCTTT. Full variable domain (outside the CDR3, taken from reference TRBV28 and TRBJ1-1): DVKVTQSSRYLVKRTGEKVFLECVQDMDHENMFWYRQDPGLGLRLIYFSYDVKMKEKGDIPEGYSVSREKKERFSLILESASTNQTSMYLCASSPPRAESMQNTEAFFGQGTRLTVV.

Ten or more counts support this clonotype. The genes are TRBV7-9 and TRBJ2-1; TRBD2 matches at 8 bases. V gave up 5 bases and J gave up 5 bases; unmatched junction bases: 5. Germline lookup yields CDR1 SEHNR and CDR2 FQNEAQ (reference sequence). This CDR3 region has 14 residues. CDR3 coding DNA: TGTGCCAGCAGCCTGGGACTAGGGCACAATGAGCAGTTCTTC. Translation: CASSLGLGHNEQFF.

This clonotype was detected many times. The rearrangement joins TRBV5-1 to TRBJ2-5; 9 bases are shared with TRBD2. The junction had 13 bases not matched to a gene; V was cut back by 4 bases and J by 9 bases. The CDR3 extends over 15 amino acids. Germline V lookup: CDR1 SGHRS, CDR2 YFSETQ. CDR3 protein: CASSPDGSGGLAQYF. The CDR3 nucleotides are TGCGCCAGCAGCCCAGACGGGAGCGGGGGGTTGGCCCAGTACTTC.

This clonotype was detected a few times. The rearrangement joins TRBV20-1 to TRBJ1-5; 7 positions agree with TRBD1. The CDR3 spans 15 residues. The germline V gene has CDR1 DFQATT and CDR2 SNEGSKA (reference sequence). V was clipped by 3 bases and J by 5 bases; unmatched bases: 10. The DNA of the CDR3 is TGCAGTGCTAGTTCCCCGGGACAGATCCATCAGCCCCAGCATTTT. This translates into CSASSPGQIHQPQHF.

The sample holds many counts of this clonotype. This chain joins TRBV7-2 and TRBJ2-3; 7 bases are shared with TRBD2. The CDR3 sequence is 15 residues long. V shed 3 bases and J 4 bases; nucleotides not matched to a gene: 7. Germline CDR1 is SGHTA and CDR2 is FQGNSA. CDR3 protein: CASSFSGGTADTQYF. The DNA of the CDR3 is TGTGCCAGCAGCTTTTCCGGGGGGACCGCAGATACGCAGTATTTT.

The chain links TRBV10-3 to TRBJ1-5; TRBD1 aligns across 8 bases. This CDR3 region has 13 residues. The germline gives CDR1 ENHRY, CDR2 SYGVKD. Germline trimming cut 6 bases from V and 7 bases from J; bases unmatched to any gene: 5. In DNA form, the CDR3 reads TGTGCCATCAGAGGGACAGGTGGCCAGCCCCAGCATTTT. Translated, it gives CAIRGTGGQPQHF.

This clonotype came up many times. CDR3 nucleotide sequence: TGTGCCATTACCGGGACAGGGGGTTCCTACAATGAGCAGTTCTTC. As protein: CAITGTGGSYNEQFF. The rearrangement joins TRBV10-3 to TRBJ2-1; 11 bases agree with TRBD1. V was clipped by 9 bases and J by 1 base; unmatched bases: 5. The CDR3 has 15 residues. From germline, CDR1 is ENHRY and CDR2 SYGVKD.

This clonotype was seen ten or more times. The chain links TRBV2 to TRBJ2-7, with 8 bases that match TRBD1. J gave up 2 bases and V 6 bases, and 12 bases lay outside the gene matches. Germline V gives CDR1 SNHLY, CDR2 FYNNEI. The CDR3 is 16 residues long. The CDR3 here is CASRAVRTGWPYEQYF. CDR3 sequence (DNA): TGTGCCAGCAGGGCTGTGAGGACAGGGTGGCCCTACGAGCAGTACTTC.

This clonotype has just a few counts. The V gene is TRBV10-2, the J gene TRBJ2-3, with a tentative D call TRBD2 (5 bases). Germline lookup yields CDR1 WSHSY and CDR2 SAAADI. CDR3 size: 15 residues. The germline V and J ends were trimmed by 2 bases and 1 base, with 10 bases remaining between them. Here the CDR3 DNA reads TGCGCCAGCAGTGAGGTAGTCGGGGGCACAGATACGCAGTATTTT. Translating gives CASSEVVGGTDTQYF.

This clonotype appeared many times. The gene calls are TRBV5-1 and TRBJ2-7, with D perhaps TRBD1 (5 bases). Germline V gives CDR1 SGHRS, CDR2 YFSETQ. This CDR3 has 14 amino acids. V was trimmed by 4 bases and J by 3 bases, leaving 14 bases between them. The CDR3 loop is CASSLTGRVYEQYF. In DNA, the CDR3 is TGCGCCAGCAGCCTCACAGGTAGGGTCTACGAGCAGTACTTC.

In this sample, this clonotype turned up a few times. The chain couples TRBV6-1 to TRBJ2-1; D gene ambiguous. V lost 1 base to trimming and J lost 3 bases, with 7 bases between them. CDR3 length: 14 amino acids. CDR1 and CDR2 (germline): MNHNS, SASEGT. The CDR3 spells CASSEDWDYNEQFF. In DNA form, the CDR3 reads TGTGCCAGCAGTGAAGATTGGGACTACAATGAGCAGTTCTTC.

This clonotype came up many times. The chain links TRBV5-6 to TRBJ1-1; 10 nucleotides align to TRBD1. This CDR3 has 15 residues. Trimming at V came to 4 bases and at J to 4 bases, leaving 7 bases not matched to a gene. Germline CDR1 SGHDT, CDR2 YYEEEE. The CDR3 spells CASSPADRGITEAFF. The CDR3 bases are TGTGCCAGCAGCCCCGCGGACAGGGGGATCACTGAAGCTTTCTTT.

This clonotype was found many times. This sequence joins TRBV7-2 and TRBJ1-4, with D uncertain. Germline CDR1 and CDR2: SGHTA and FQGNSA. The CDR3 totals 16 residues. Trimming removed 4 bases at V and 7 bases at J, with 19 bases between. In DNA form, the CDR3 reads TGTGCCAGCAGCTCCAGAGGTGGGGAGGTGCGTGAAAAACTGTTTTTT. As protein: CASSSRGGEVREKLFF.

This chain joins TRBV20-1 and TRBJ2-1; D is undetermined. V shed 5 bases and J shed 0 bases, with 14 bases lying between them. The CDR3 consists of 15 residues. The germline V gene has CDR1 DFQATT and CDR2 SNEGSKA (reference sequence). The DNA of the CDR3 is TGCAGTGCTCCGGACCGGGCGAGCTCCTACAATGAGCAGTTCTTC. The encoded protein is CSAPDRASSYNEQFF.

The V and J genes are TRBV18 and TRBJ2-7; unclear D gene. Trimming left V 2 bases short and J 5 bases short, with 10 bases between. This CDR3 contains 13 residues. Per germline, CDR1 KGHSH and CDR2 LQKENI. As DNA, the CDR3 is TGTGCCAGCTCACCAGCACCATTCGACGAGCAGTACTTC. Its translation: CASSPAPFDEQYF.

This clonotype showed up many times. DNA of the CDR3: TGTGCCAGCAGCCCCCTGACTAGCGGGGGGATAACGGGGGAGCTGTTTTTT. Translation gives CASSPLTSGGITGELFF. The J gene is TRBJ2-2, the V gene TRBV9; 13 bases agree with TRBD2. V dropped 4 bases and J dropped 8; count of bases not matched to a gene: 11. Germline V CDR1 and CDR2: SGDLS, YYNGEE. The CDR3 is 17 residues long.